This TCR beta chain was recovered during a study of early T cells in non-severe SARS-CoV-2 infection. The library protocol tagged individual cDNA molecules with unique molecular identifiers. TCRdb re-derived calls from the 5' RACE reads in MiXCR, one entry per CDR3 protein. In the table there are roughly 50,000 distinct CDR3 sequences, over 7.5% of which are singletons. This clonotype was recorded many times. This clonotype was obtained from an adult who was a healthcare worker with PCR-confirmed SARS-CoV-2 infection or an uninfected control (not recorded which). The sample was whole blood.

The CDR3 loop is CSVYERGEGSEQYF. In DNA, the CDR3 is TGCAGCGTCTATGAGAGGGGAGAGGGGAGCGAGCAGTACTTC. This chain uses TRBV29-1 with TRBJ2-7; D tentatively fits TRBD1 or TRBD2 (5 bases each). This CDR3 contains 14 residues. V was shortened by 6 bases and J by 6 bases, with 21 bases between the two germline ends. Looked up from germline, CDR1 is SQVTM and CDR2 is ANQGSEA.